This passage covers 17 T cell receptor beta chains from one sample sequenced in a study of metastatic and nonmetastatic thyroid tumors. Prior to thyroid surgery, none of the patients had received any treatment. With MiXCR, TCRdb called clones anew from the PCR reads. The sample consists of 30,000 to 45,000 clones, roughly a third of them appearing once. The specimen sequenced was tumor tissue. Every receptor here comes from a female donor with papillary thyroid cancer or a benign thyroid nodule (not recorded which). Some clones in this sample may be carry-over from other donors' samples.

The chain couples TRBV5-1 to TRBJ1-1; the D gene is possibly TRBD1 (5 bases). This CDR3 is built from 14 residues. From germline, CDR1 is SGHRS and CDR2 YFSETQ. Trimming removed 4 bases from V and 5 bases from J, with 15 bases in between. The DNA of the CDR3 is TGCGCCAGCAGCCGGGACGGTCGGGGGACTGAAGCTTTCTTT. Its protein product is CASSRDGRGTEAFF. The full variable domain, completed using reference TRBV5-1 and TRBJ1-1, is KAGVTQTPRYLIKTRGQQVTLSCSPISGHRSVSWYQQTPGQGLQFLFEYFSETQRNKGNFPGRFSGRQFSNSRSEMNVSTLELGDSALYLCASSRDGRGTEAFFGQGTRLTVV.

This clone was found a few times. The chain couples TRBV28 to TRBJ2-2; D might be TRBD1 or TRBD2, each matching 5 bases. Between the trimmed V and J ends, which lost 6 bases and 8 bases, there was a span of 16 bases. Germline CDR1 and CDR2: MDHEN and SYDVKM. CDR3 length: 14 amino acids. The CDR3 DNA sequence: TGTGCCAGCAGCGTCGGGACGATCATAGGGGAGCTGTTTTTT. Its protein is CASSVGTIIGELFF.

The table lists this clone with a few counts. At one boundary the junction diverges from the germline segment, which might be a read error. This chain connects TRBV28 to TRBJ1-6, with a weak D call TRBD1 (5 bases). The CDR3 contains 17 residues. Germline CDR1 is MDHEN and CDR2 is SYDVKM. CDR3 residues: CVSCLVAGITLNSPLHF. The CDR3 DNA is TGTGTCAGCTGTTTGGTGGCAGGGATCACTCTAAATTCACCCCTCCACTTT.

The chain uses TRBV20-1 and TRBJ1-1; the D gene is possibly TRBD1 (5 bases). V was cut by 3 bases and J by 4 bases, with 12 bases left in between. The CDR3 spans 13 residues. The germline V gene has CDR1 DFQATT and CDR2 SNEGSKA (reference sequence). CDR3 DNA sequence: TGCAGTGCTAGGGGGCAGGGTGGCACTGAAGCTTTCTTT. Amino acids: CSARGQGGTEAFF.

This chain joins TRBV18 and TRBJ2-6; weak D call: TRBD1 (6 bases). Germline assignment: CDR1 KGHSH and CDR2 LQKENI. This CDR3 has 18 amino acids. The V end was cut by 1 base, the J end by 4 bases, with 17 bases between. CDR3 protein: CASSPQRTDWSGANVLTF. The CDR3 DNA is TGTGCCAGCTCACCACAAAGGACAGACTGGTCCGGGGCCAACGTCCTGACTTTC.

The sample holds a few counts of this clone. The rearrangement joins TRBV2 to TRBJ2-7, with 8 bases fitting TRBD2. The CDR3 totals 15 residues. V lost 3 bases to trimming and J lost 2 bases; unmatched junction nucleotides: 6. Germline V gene data show CDR1 as SNHLY and CDR2 as FYNNEI. The CDR3 reads CASSEGLAGTYEQYF. The CDR3, as DNA: TGTGCCAGCAGTGAGGGGCTAGCGGGCACCTACGAGCAGTACTTC.

The CDR3 DNA sequence: TGTGCCAGTAGCCTGACATCAACTAATGAAAAACTGTTTTTT. Encoded protein: CASSLTSTNEKLFF. The J gene is TRBJ1-4, the V gene TRBV19; D ambiguous. Germline V CDR1 and CDR2: LNHDA, SQIVND (reference sequence). The CDR3 has 14 amino acids. V lost 6 bases to trimming and J lost 0 bases, with 8 bases between them.

The chain carries TRBV28 and TRBJ2-7; TRBD1 might be the D (6 bases). The V end lost 5 bases, the J end lost 3 bases, and 14 bases lay between the germline ends. CDR3 length equals 14 residues. The germline gives CDR1 MDHEN, CDR2 SYDVKM. Here the CDR3 reads CASSTTGPLYEQYF. CDR3 in DNA: TGTGCCAGCAGTACGACAGGCCCCCTCTACGAGCAGTACTTC.

About this clone: At one boundary the junction diverges from the germline segment, which might be a read error. The rearrangement joins TRBV7-7 to TRBJ2-2, with 9 bases lining up with TRBD1. This CDR3 has 15 amino acids. From germline, CDR1 is SSHAT and CDR2 FNYEAQ (reference sequence). CDR3 bases: TGTGCTAGCAGCCGGGGACAGGGGAACACCGGGGAGCTGTTTTTT. This codes for CASSRGQGNTGELFF.

The V and J genes are TRBV5-1 and TRBJ2-3; 8 bases are a match to TRBD1. Germline V lookup: CDR1 SGHRS, CDR2 YFSETQ. The J segment lost 0 bases and the V segment lost 4 bases, leaving 4 bases of the junction unmatched. The CDR3 has 15 amino acids. The CDR3 sequence is CASSPTGDSTDTQYF. The CDR3 DNA reads as TGCGCCAGCAGCCCGACAGGGGACAGCACAGATACGCAGTATTTT.

The chain employs TRBV7-2 and TRBJ2-2; D remains unclear. CDR3 size: 14 residues. The germline CDR1 and CDR2 sequences are SGHTA and FQGNSA. V lost 5 bases and J 4 bases, leaving 11 bases between the germline ends. The CDR3 here is CASSPGFGTGELFF. In DNA, the CDR3 is TGTGCCAGCAGCCCAGGTTTTGGCACCGGGGAGCTGTTTTTT.

This rearrangement joins TRBV6-2 or TRBV6-3 to TRBJ2-1, with D unclear. The ends were cut back, 5 bases at V and 5 bases at J, with 16 bases in the middle. Looked up from germline, CDR1 is MNHEY and CDR2 is SVGEGT. The CDR3 length is 15 residues. The CDR3 spells CASSTRITDDNEQFF. The CDR3 DNA is TGTGCCAGCAGTACTCGGATTACGGATGACAATGAGCAGTTCTTC.

This rearrangement joins TRBV10-3 to TRBJ2-2; 14 bases are a match to TRBD2. Germline CDR1 and CDR2: ENHRY and SYGVKD. The CDR3 spans 17 residues. With V trimmed by 10 bases and J by 5 bases, 12 bases remained unmatched. This CDR3 reads CAKPGLAGDRWTGELFF. CDR3 DNA: TGTGCCAAACCGGGACTAGCGGGAGATCGATGGACCGGGGAGCTGTTTTTT.

This clone turned up a few times. The rearrangement uses TRBV28 and TRBJ1-2, with TRBD1 identical over 12 bases. CDR3 length: 15 residues. Germline-derived CDR1 and CDR2 are MDHEN and SYDVKM. Trimming removed 7 bases from V and 4 bases from J; junction bases left unmatched: 7. CDR3: CASTPGTGGAYGYTF. In nucleotides, the CDR3 is TGTGCCAGCACTCCCGGGACAGGGGGCGCCTATGGCTACACCTTC.

The CDR3 sequence is CASSVDLGGELFF. The DNA of the CDR3 is TGTGCCAGCAGCGTAGATCTCGGGGGGGAGCTGTTTTTT. V and J are TRBV9 and TRBJ2-2; D uncertain. The germline CDR1 and CDR2 sequences are SGDLS and YYNGEE. The CDR3 length is 13 residues. Trimming removed 0 bases at V and 8 bases at J, with 8 bases between.

This clone was seen a handful of times. The rearrangement uses TRBV6-4 and TRBJ1-1; 7 bases are shared with TRBD1. The CDR3 sequence is 13 residues long. Germline assignment: CDR1 MRHNA and CDR2 SNTAGT. The V segment lost 7 bases and the J segment 4 bases; nucleotides outside the gene matches: 6. CDR3 in DNA: TGTGCCAGCAAAACAGGGGACGGCACTGAAGCTTTCTTT. Translation gives CASKTGDGTEAFF.

This sequence joins TRBV20-1 and TRBJ2-3; 8 nucleotides line up with TRBD2. This CDR3 has 16 amino acids. The J segment lost 6 bases and the V segment lost 5 bases, leaving 16 bases of the junction unmatched. Germline assignment: CDR1 DFQATT and CDR2 SNEGSKA (reference sequence). CDR3 loop: CSAPLRSGGRSDTQYF. CDR3 DNA sequence: TGCAGTGCTCCCCTACGGTCGGGCGGGAGGTCGGATACGCAGTATTTT.